This record concerns one TCR beta chain sequence. What it binds is unknown. These data originate in a study of identical twins. Unique molecular identifiers were in the cDNA, with template-switch universal primer binding. MiXCR, run by TCRdb on the 5' RACE reads, gives a single entry per CDR3 protein. The table records approximately 350,000 distinct CDR3 sequences, about 12% of them present only once. J lost 5 bases, V lost 6 bases, and 11 bases had no gene match. The CDR3 has 16 residues. In germline, CDR1 is MDHEN, CDR2 SYDVKM. The study's findings and limits: Beta out-of-frame twin sharing showed a weaker excess.

These sequences were also reported in another study, on yellow fever vaccine responses in identical twins.

Source material: CD8+ T cells sorted from blood. This TCR came from a woman aged 18-35 years in good health. The chain joins TRBV28 to TRBJ2-1, with TRBD1 matching 9 bases. CDR3 nucleotide sequence: TGTGCCAGCAGCCAGACGGGACAGGGTTTTCACAATGAGCAGTTCTTC. Its protein is CASSQTGQGFHNEQFF.